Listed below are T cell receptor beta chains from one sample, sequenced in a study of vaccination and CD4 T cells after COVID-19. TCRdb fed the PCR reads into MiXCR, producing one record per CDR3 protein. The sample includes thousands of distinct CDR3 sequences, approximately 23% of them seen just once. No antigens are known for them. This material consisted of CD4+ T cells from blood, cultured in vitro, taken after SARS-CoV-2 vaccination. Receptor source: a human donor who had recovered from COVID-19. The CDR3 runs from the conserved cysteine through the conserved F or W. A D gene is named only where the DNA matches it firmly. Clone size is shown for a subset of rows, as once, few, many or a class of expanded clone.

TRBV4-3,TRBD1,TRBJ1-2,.,TGCGCCAGCAGCCAAGGGACAGGGAATGGCTACACCTTC,CASSQGTGNGYTF
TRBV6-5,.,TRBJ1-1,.,TGTGCCAGCAGTTACTCCACCACGGCGGAAGCTTTCTTT,CASSYSTTAEAFF
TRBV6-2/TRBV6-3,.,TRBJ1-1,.,TGTGCCAGCAGTTACTCGAAGGGTGCCGAAGCTTTCTTT,CASSYSKGAEAFF
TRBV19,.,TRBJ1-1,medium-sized,TGTGCCAGTAGTATTATAGAGAGGAACACTGAAGCTTTCTTT,CASSIIERNTEAFF
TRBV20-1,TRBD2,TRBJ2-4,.,TGCAGTGCTCCTAGCGGGAGGGAAGCCAAAAACATTCAGTACTTC,CSAPSGREAKNIQYF
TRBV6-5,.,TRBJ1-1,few,TGTGCCAGCAGTTACGGGGGTGTGACTGAAGCTTTCTTT,CASSYGGVTEAFF
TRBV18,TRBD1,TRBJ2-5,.,TGTGCCAGCTCATGGGCCGGGACAGGGGGCTTCGGGACCCAGTACTTC,CASSWAGTGGFGTQYF
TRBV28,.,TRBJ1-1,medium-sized,TGTGCCTCTAGCCGCGGGGAAGCTTTCTTT,CASSRGEAFF
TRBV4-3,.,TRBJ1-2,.,.,CASTNQTSMYLCASSFGPSTF
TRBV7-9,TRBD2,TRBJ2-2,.,TGTGCCAGCGGATTCTCGAGCGGGAGATCCGGGGAGCTGTTTTTT,CASGFSSGRSGELFF
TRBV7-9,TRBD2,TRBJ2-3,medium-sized,TGTGCCAGCAGCTCCTGGCTAGCGGGGTACGATACGCAGTATTTT,CASSSWLAGYDTQYF
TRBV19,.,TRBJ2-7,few,TGTGCCAGTATGGCCACAGGCAGCTCCTACGAGCAGTACTTC,CASMATGSSYEQYF
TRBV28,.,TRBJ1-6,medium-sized,TGTGCCAGCAGTTTGGTGGGGACAAGGAATTCACCCCTCCACTTT,CASSLVGTRNSPLHF
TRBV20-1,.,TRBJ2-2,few,TGCAGTGCTAACACCCAATTACGCACCGGGGAGCTGTTTTTT,CSANTQLRTGELFF
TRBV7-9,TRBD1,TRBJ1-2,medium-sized,TGTGCCAGCAGCGCTGGGACAGCCAACTATGGCTACACCTTC,CASSAGTANYGYTF
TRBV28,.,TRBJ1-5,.,TGTGCCAGCAGTTACTTCGACAGTTATCAGCCCCAGCATTTT,CASSYFDSYQPQHF
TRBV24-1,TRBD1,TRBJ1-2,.,TGTGCCACCAGTGATTCGGACAGGGCTGGCTACACCTTC,CATSDSDRAGYTF
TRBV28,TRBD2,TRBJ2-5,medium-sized,TGTGCCAGCAGGAAAAGCGGGACCTCCAAAGAGACCCAGTACTTC,CASRKSGTSKETQYF
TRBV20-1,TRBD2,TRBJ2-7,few,TGCAGTGCCATTCCTGAGCTAGCGGGAGTCGACGAGCAGTACTTC,CSAIPELAGVDEQYF
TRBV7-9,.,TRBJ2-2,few,TGTGCCAGCACGGGGGCCGCGAACACCGGGGAGCTGTTTTTT,CASTGAANTGELFF
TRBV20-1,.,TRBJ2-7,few,TGCAGTGCGCCACCGGGACAAGGGCCCTACGAGCAGTACTTC,CSAPPGQGPYEQYF
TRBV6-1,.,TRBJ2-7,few,TGTGCCAGCAGTGAATCTTTATTGATTGGGGGGAGAGAGCAGTACTTC,CASSESLLIGGREQYF
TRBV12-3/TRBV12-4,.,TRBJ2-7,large,TGTGCCAGCAACCGGGACGCATCCTACGAGCAGTACTTC,CASNRDASYEQYF
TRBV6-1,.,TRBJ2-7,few,TGTGCCAGCAGTGAAGCGGGCTACGAGCAGTACTTC,CASSEAGYEQYF
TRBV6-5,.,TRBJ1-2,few,TGTGCCAGCAGTTCCCGGTGGGGTTCTGATGGCTACACCTTC,CASSSRWGSDGYTF
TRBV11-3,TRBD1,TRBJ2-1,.,TGTGCCAGCAGCTTAGAAGCAGGGGGCTACCATGAGCAGTTCTTC,CASSLEAGGYHEQFF
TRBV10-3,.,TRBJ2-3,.,TGTGCCATCACCCAGACAGACACAGATACGCAGTATTTT,CAITQTDTDTQYF
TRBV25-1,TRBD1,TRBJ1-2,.,TGTGCCAGCAGTGACCGGGGACAGGGGGCATACTATGGCTACACCTTC,CASSDRGQGAYYGYTF
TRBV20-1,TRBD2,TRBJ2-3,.,TGCAGTGCTAGAAATCCTAGCGGGAGTTATAGCACAGATACGCAGTATTTT,CSARNPSGSYSTDTQYF
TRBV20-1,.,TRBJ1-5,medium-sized,TGCAGTGCTAGTCCCTCGACAGGTGGCAATCAGCCCCAGCATTTT,CSASPSTGGNQPQHF
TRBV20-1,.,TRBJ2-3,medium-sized,TGCAGTCCGGACTATATCGATACGCAGTATTTT,CSPDYIDTQYF